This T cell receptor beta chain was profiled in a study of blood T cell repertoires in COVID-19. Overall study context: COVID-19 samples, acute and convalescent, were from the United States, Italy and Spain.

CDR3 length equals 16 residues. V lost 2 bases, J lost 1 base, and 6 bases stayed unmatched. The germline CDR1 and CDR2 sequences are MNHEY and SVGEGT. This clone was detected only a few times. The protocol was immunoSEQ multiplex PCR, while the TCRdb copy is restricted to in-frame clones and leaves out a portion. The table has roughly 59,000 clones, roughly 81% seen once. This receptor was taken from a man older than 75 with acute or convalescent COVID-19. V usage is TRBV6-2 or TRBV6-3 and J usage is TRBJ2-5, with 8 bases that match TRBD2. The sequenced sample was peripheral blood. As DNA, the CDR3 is TGTGCCAGCAGTTACACCGGCGGGGGGCTCCAAGAGACCCAGTACTTC. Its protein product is CASSYTGGGLQETQYF.